A few counts support the clone carrying this T cell receptor beta chain. The sample is drawn from a study of T-cell reconstitution after alpha-beta-depleted transplantation in children. Germline-derived CDR1 and CDR2 are ENHRY and SYGVKD. Trimming took off 6 bases at V and 2 bases at J, with 10 bases between the two ends. This CDR3 has 13 residues. TCRbeta library construction was performed incorporating unique molecular identifiers. Via MiXCR, TCRdb re-called the PCR reads, giving one row per CDR3 protein. The table has hundreds of thousands of distinct CDR3 sequences, roughly 14% seen once. The chain uses TRBV10-3 and TRBJ1-1; possible D gene TRBD1, 5 bases. The specimen comprised PBMCs, sampled from the stem cell graft. The origin of this receptor is a human donor who donated a stem cell graft to a child with Fanconi anemia. CDR3 sequence reads: CAISGGGNTEAFF. The DNA of the CDR3 is TGTGCCATCAGCGGGGGGGGTAACACTGAAGCTTTCTTT.